Listed below are T cell receptor beta chains from one sample, sequenced in a study of OX40 agonist ivuxolimab in advanced cancers. Sequencing was performed with immunoSEQ multiplex PCR; in TCRdb, only in-frame clones are kept and a portion is missing. The sample records around 90,000 clones, over 75% being singletons. The sample here was CD4+ or CD8+ T cells sorted from blood, taken in a trial of the OX40 agonist ivuxolimab. All receptors come from an adult with an advanced solid tumor such as melanoma, head and neck, liver or kidney cancer. The CDR3 runs from the conserved cysteine through the conserved F or W. D genes are given only for firm matches. Only some rows state a clone size, as once, few, many or a class for expanded clones.

j_call | d_call | clone_size | v_call | cdr3_nt | cdr3_aa
TRBJ2-7 | . | once | TRBV2 | TGTGCCAGCAAAGCGGAACACTCCTACGAGCAGTACTTC | CASKAEHSYEQYF
TRBJ2-5 | . | . | TRBV2 | TGTGCCAGCAGGCAGACAGGTCAAGAGACCCAGTACTTC | CASRQTGQETQYF
TRBJ2-2 | . | once | TRBV5-8 | TGTGCCAGCAGCCTCGCTAGCGTGGGGACCGGGGAGCTGTTTTTT | CASSLASVGTGELFF
TRBJ2-1 | TRBD1 | . | TRBV29-1 | TGCAGCGTTGGGGTCCAGGGGGCATTTGAGCAGTTCTTC | CSVGVQGAFEQFF
TRBJ2-1 | . | . | TRBV28 | . | CASSLRGVGSGSGKFF
TRBJ2-3 | . | . | TRBV18 | TGTGCCAGCTCACCACCGCACACTAGAACAGATACGCAGTATTTT | CASSPPHTRTDTQYF
TRBJ1-2 | TRBD1 | . | TRBV5-6 | TGTGCCAGCAGAACGGGACAGGGCTTCGGCTACACCTTC | CASRTGQGFGYTF
TRBJ2-7 | . | . | TRBV4-2 | TGTGCCAGCAGCCAAGGGGTTGGCGGGACTTCCTACGAGCAGTACTTC | CASSQGVGGTSYEQYF
TRBJ1-2 | . | . | TRBV10-2 | TGCGCCAGCAGCCCCGTGGGAGACTATGGCTACACCTTC | CASSPVGDYGYTF
TRBJ2-3 | . | . | TRBV5-1 | TGCGCCAGCAGTTCACAGCGAGATACGCAGTATTTT | CASSSQRDTQYF
TRBJ2-7 | TRBD2 | . | TRBV7-2 | TGTGCCAGCAGCCCCGGTTTGGCTAGCGGGAGGGTCTCCTACGAGCAGTACTTC | CASSPGLASGRVSYEQYF
TRBJ1-4 | TRBD1 | . | TRBV6-4 | TGTGACACACAGGGGTGGACTAATGAAAAACTGTTTTTT | CDTQGWTNEKLFF
TRBJ1-5 | . | . | TRBV7-8 | TGTGCCAGCAGCTCCCAGGGGCGGGATCAGCCCCAGCATTTT | CASSSQGRDQPQHF
TRBJ2-5 | . | once | TRBV5-1 | TGCGCCAGCAGCTTGATGCAGGGTGGGAAAGAGACCCAGTACTTC | CASSLMQGGKETQYF
TRBJ2-7 | TRBD1 | . | TRBV11-2 | TGTGCCAGCAGCCTGACAGGGGGTGGCGAGCAGTACTTC | CASSLTGGGEQYF
TRBJ1-5 | TRBD1 | . | TRBV28 | TGTGCCGCCGACTCGGGACAGCCCAATCAGCCCCAGCATTTT | CAADSGQPNQPQHF
TRBJ2-2 | . | . | TRBV7-8 | TGTGCCAGCAGCTTAGGCACTCAGGGAATCGGGGAGCTGTTTTTT | CASSLGTQGIGELFF
TRBJ2-3 | TRBD2 | . | TRBV19 | TGTGCCAGTAGTTTGGGACTAGCGGGAGTGGCGGCAGATACGCAGTATTTT | CASSLGLAGVAADTQYF
TRBJ1-4 | . | . | TRBV6-6 | TGTGCCAGCATGGCCCCAACTAATGAAAAACTGTTTTTT | CASMAPTNEKLFF
TRBJ2-7 | TRBD1 | . | TRBV18 | TGTGCCAGCTCACCCCGACAGGGACCCTACGAGCAGTACTTC | CASSPRQGPYEQYF
TRBJ1-1 | . | . | TRBV28 | TGTGCCAGCAGTAACAGGGTCACTGAAGCTTTCTTT | CASSNRVTEAFF
TRBJ1-1 | . | . | TRBV6-5 | TGTGCCAGCAGTTACTCGGGCGGGGTAAACACTGAAGCTTTCTTT | CASSYSGGVNTEAFF
TRBJ2-7 | TRBD1 | . | TRBV7-2 | TGTGCCAGCACAGCCCTCGACAGGGTTTCCTACGAGCAGTACTTC | CASTALDRVSYEQYF